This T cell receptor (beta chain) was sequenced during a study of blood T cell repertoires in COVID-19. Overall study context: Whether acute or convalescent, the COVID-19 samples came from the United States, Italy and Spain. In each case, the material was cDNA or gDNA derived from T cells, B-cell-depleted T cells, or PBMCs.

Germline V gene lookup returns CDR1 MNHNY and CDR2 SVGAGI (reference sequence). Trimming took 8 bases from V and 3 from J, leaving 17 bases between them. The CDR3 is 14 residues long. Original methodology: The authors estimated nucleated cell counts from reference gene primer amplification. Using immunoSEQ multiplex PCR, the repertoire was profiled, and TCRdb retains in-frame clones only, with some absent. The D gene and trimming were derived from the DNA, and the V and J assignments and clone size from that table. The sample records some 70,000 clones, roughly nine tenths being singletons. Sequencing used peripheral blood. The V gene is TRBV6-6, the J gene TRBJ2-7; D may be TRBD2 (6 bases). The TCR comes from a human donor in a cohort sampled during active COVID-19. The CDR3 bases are TGTGCCAGCGGATTTGGGGGAGCGGGCTACGAGCAGTACTTC. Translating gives CASGFGGAGYEQYF.